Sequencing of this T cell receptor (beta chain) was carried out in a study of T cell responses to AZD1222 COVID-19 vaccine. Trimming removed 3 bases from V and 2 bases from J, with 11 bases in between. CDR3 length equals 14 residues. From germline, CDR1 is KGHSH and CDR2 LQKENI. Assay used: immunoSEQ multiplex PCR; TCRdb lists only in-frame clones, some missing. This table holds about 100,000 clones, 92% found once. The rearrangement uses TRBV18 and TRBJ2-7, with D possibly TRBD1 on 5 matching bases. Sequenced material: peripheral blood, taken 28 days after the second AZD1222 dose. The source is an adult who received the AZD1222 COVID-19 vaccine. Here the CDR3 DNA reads TGTGCCAGCTCACCCACGCTAGGGGCCTACGAGCAGTACTTC. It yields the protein CASSPTLGAYEQYF.